This T cell receptor (beta chain) was captured by sequencing in a study of blood T cells in healthy people across ages. Notes on the study in general: A greater number of naive CD4+ cells and higher diversity distinguished long-lived donors from aged donors.

Every donor gave 9.5 to 10 milliliters of peripheral blood. Using a J-beta primer mix together with a sample-barcoded 5' primer, a second PCR was run for about 6 to 12 cycles. Template switching added a 12-random-nucleotide identifier to every cDNA molecule. TCRdb analysed the 5' RACE reads with MiXCR anew, one entry per CDR3 protein. Of 850,000 to 1,000,000 distinct CDR3 sequences listed, 45% to 60% are singletons. The CDR3 loop spans 15 amino acids. The junction had 8 bases not matched to a gene; V was cut back by 6 bases and J by 6 bases. In germline, CDR1 is LNHNV, CDR2 YYDKDF (reference sequence). A word on this clonotype: Its antigen is not known.

The clonotype originates from a woman aged 60 to 75 in good health. The chain combines TRBV15 with TRBJ2-1, with 10 bases matching TRBD1. Sequencing was done on a sample of blood. CDR3: CATRIRQGAANEQFF. The CDR3 DNA sequence: TGTGCCACCAGGATACGACAGGGGGCGGCCAATGAGCAGTTCTTC.